This T cell receptor beta chain was sequenced during a study of identical twins. This clonotype showed up many times. Every donor was a healthy Caucasian. In TCRdb, the 5' RACE reads were re-called with MiXCR into one record per CDR3 protein. Here the sample spans around 140,000 distinct CDR3 sequences, around 3.4% being singletons. This TCR was sampled from a young man in good health. Sequenced material: memory T cells sorted from blood.

CDR3 nucleotides: TGTGCCAGCGAGGCTAGCGGGATTTCCAATGAGCAGTTCTTC. Amino acids: CASEASGISNEQFF. The chain is built from TRBV12-3 or TRBV12-4 and TRBJ2-1; TRBD2 agrees at 9 bases. The CDR3 runs 14 residues. With 8 bases clipped from V and 6 bases from J, the junction kept 8 bases outside the gene matches.